The 25 T cell receptor beta chains below were found in one sample sequenced in a study of response to subunit inactivated influenza vaccine. TCRdb called the RT-PCR reads again in MiXCR, with one record for every CDR3 protein. The table shows roughly 500,000 distinct CDR3 sequences, with about 25% occurring only once. The specimen comprised CD4+ T cells sorted from PBMCs, sampled more than 4 days after vaccination. These receptors all stem from a man in his fifties or sixties who received an inactivated influenza vaccine.

V is TRBV28 and J is TRBJ2-7; 12 positions agree with TRBD2. Germline V gives CDR1 MDHEN, CDR2 SYDVKM. The CDR3 has 16 residues. J gave up 2 bases and V 8 bases, and 10 bases lay outside the gene matches. CDR3 DNA sequence: TGTGCCAGCGGGACTAGCGGGCTCCCACGTACCTACGAGCAGTACTTC. This sequence encodes CASGTSGLPRTYEQYF.

This chain connects TRBV4-1 to TRBJ2-7; weak D call: TRBD2 (7 bases). Trimming left V 0 bases short and J 7 bases short, with 16 bases between. CDR3 length equals 15 residues. Looked up from germline, CDR1 is MGHRA and CDR2 is YSYEKL. The CDR3 reads CASSQDAGAPWEQYF. CDR3 bases: TGCGCCAGCAGCCAAGATGCGGGGGCCCCTTGGGAGCAGTACTTC.

The rearrangement uses TRBV7-3 and TRBJ2-1; TRBD1 agrees at 9 bases. This CDR3 is built from 13 residues. CDR1 SGHTA and CDR2 FQGTGA come from the germline V gene. Trimming cost V 0 bases and J 15 bases; bases outside gene matches: 6. CDR3 in amino acids: CASSLTKQGAPFF. In DNA, the CDR3 is TGTGCCAGCAGCTTAACGAAACAGGGGGCCCCGTTCTTC.

This clonotype was picked up many times. V is TRBV5-1 and J is TRBJ2-5; a possible D gene is TRBD1 (6 bases). The ends were cut back, 5 bases at V and 4 bases at J, with 12 bases in the middle. Germline V CDR1 and CDR2: SGHRS, YFSETQ. The CDR3 runs to 13 residues. The CDR3 sequence is CASSATGPETQYF. The CDR3 nucleotides read TGCGCCAGCAGTGCCACAGGGCCAGAGACCCAGTACTTC.

V gene TRBV20-1 combines with J gene TRBJ1-5; no clear D gene. Germline assignment: CDR1 DFQATT and CDR2 SNEGSKA (reference sequence). CDR3 length equals 14 residues. Between the trimmed V and J ends, which lost 1 base and 8 bases, there was a span of 15 bases. As DNA, the CDR3 is TGCAGTGCTAGAGGCCCCTCGGGTATGGAGCCCCAGCATTTT. Its translation: CSARGPSGMEPQHF.

This clonotype was picked up a small number of times. The J gene is TRBJ1-2, the V gene TRBV6-1; the match to TRBD1 covers 7 bases. CDR3 length: 14 amino acids. V dropped 3 bases and J dropped 8; count of bases not matched to a gene: 9. CDR1 MNHNS and CDR2 SASEGT come from the germline V gene. The CDR3 protein is CASSESDRAEGYTF. The CDR3 bases are TGTGCCAGCAGTGAGTCCGACAGGGCGGAGGGCTACACCTTC.

The table lists this clonotype with a few counts. The rearrangement links TRBV12-3 or TRBV12-4 to TRBJ2-3; a weak D match, TRBD2 (5 bases). This CDR3 comprises 13 residues. V was trimmed by 7 bases and J by 1 base, leaving 9 bases between them. This CDR3 reads CASTRTGTDTQYF. CDR3 nucleotides: TGTGCCAGCACCCGGACTGGCACAGATACGCAGTATTTT.

Many counts were recorded for this clonotype. The chain has TRBV29-1 and TRBJ1-2, with D maybe TRBD1 (5 bases). The CDR3 sequence is 13 residues long. V was pared by 7 bases and J by 4 bases, with 16 bases between. In germline, CDR1 is SQVTM, CDR2 ANQGSEA. The CDR3 region has the DNA TGCAGCGCTGGCTCAGGGCGGATCTATGGCTACACCTTC. Amino acids: CSAGSGRIYGYTF.

This clonotype was observed a handful of times. The J gene is TRBJ1-5, the V gene TRBV27; tentative D call: TRBD1 (6 bases). The CDR3 runs to 15 residues. In germline, CDR1 is MNHEY, CDR2 SMNVEV (reference sequence). Trimming stripped 2 bases from V and 0 bases from J, with 8 bases between. CDR3 DNA sequence: TGTGCCAGCAGTTTAAACAGGGATAGCAATCAGCCCCAGCATTTT. It is translated as CASSLNRDSNQPQHF.

The chain employs TRBV7-9 and TRBJ2-1; 8 nucleotides line up with TRBD2. In germline, CDR1 is SEHNR, CDR2 FQNEAQ (reference sequence). V gave up 5 bases and J gave up 9 bases; unmatched junction bases: 15. This CDR3 spans 16 amino acids. The CDR3, as DNA: TGTGCCAGCAGCCCTTCACAAGGGTCAGCGGGGGCTGAGCAGTTCTTC. Residues: CASSPSQGSAGAEQFF. Filled out from reference TRBV7-9 and TRBJ2-1, the complete variable domain reads DTGVSQNPRHKITKRGQNVTFRCDPISEHNRLYWYRQTLGQGPEFLTYFQNEAQLEKSRLLSDRFSAERPKGSFSTLEIQRTEQGDSAMYLCASSPSQGSAGAEQFFGPGTRLTVL.

The V and J genes are TRBV20-1 and TRBJ1-2, with unresolved D. Germline V lookup: CDR1 DFQATT, CDR2 SNEGSKA (reference sequence). The length of the CDR3 is 16 residues. Trimming shortened V by 6 bases and J by 4 bases, and 24 bases separated the two germline ends. DNA for the CDR3: TGCAGTGCAAGCGGCCCGGGCCGCGGCATGGTCTATGGCTACACCTTC. It codes for CSASGPGRGMVYGYTF.

This chain joins TRBV12-3 or TRBV12-4 and TRBJ2-7, with 9 bases matching TRBD2. J lost 4 bases, V lost 7 bases, and 8 bases had no gene match. The CDR3 loop spans 14 amino acids. CDR3 in DNA: TGTGCCAGCAACATAGCGGGAGTGGGGTACGAGCAGTACTTC. Amino acids: CASNIAGVGYEQYF.

This clonotype was detected a few times. The chain is built from TRBV7-8 and TRBJ2-6, with TRBD1 matching over 7 bases. CDR1 SGHVS and CDR2 FQNEAQ come from the germline V gene. This CDR3 spans 15 amino acids. With V trimmed by 6 bases and J by 1 base, 3 bases remained unmatched. CDR3 sequence: CASSTTGSGANVLTF. In DNA, the CDR3 is TGTGCCAGCAGTACGACAGGGTCTGGGGCCAACGTCCTGACTTTC. Supplemented by reference TRBV7-8 and TRBJ2-6, the full variable domain reads GAGVSQSPRYKVAKRGQDVALRCDPISGHVSLFWYQQALGQGPEFLTYFQNEAQLDKSGLPSDRFFAERPEGSVSTLKIQRTQQEDSAVYLCASSTTGSGANVLTFGAGSRLTVL.

This clonotype has just a few counts. V is TRBV11-2 and J is TRBJ2-7, with D perhaps TRBD1 (6 bases). The V and J ends lost 1 base and 7 bases respectively, with 8 bases between them. The CDR3 is 12 amino acids. Germline loops: CDR1 SGHAT, CDR2 FQNNGV. In DNA form, the CDR3 reads TGTGCCAGCAGCTTAGGGGGGCTTGAGCAGTACTTC. Amino acid sequence: CASSLGGLEQYF.

This chain uses TRBV11-2 with TRBJ2-7; D call uncertain. Trimming removed 1 base from V and 1 base from J, with 14 bases in between. This CDR3 has 16 amino acids. Germline V lookup: CDR1 SGHAT, CDR2 FQNNGV. CDR3 nucleotide sequence: TGTGCCAGCAGCTTAGGGTTCATGGGTCAGTCCTACGAGCAGTACTTC. Residues: CASSLGFMGQSYEQYF.

The chain has TRBV24-1 and TRBJ1-2, with a possible D match to TRBD1 (5 bases). The CDR3 loop spans 13 amino acids. Germline loops: CDR1 KGHDR, CDR2 SFDVKD. V lost 5 bases to trimming and J lost 2 bases, with 8 bases between them. CDR3 sequence (DNA): TGTGCCACCAGTGCGGGGGGAAACTATGGCTACACCTTC. Its translation is CATSAGGNYGYTF.

The chain uses TRBV11-2 and TRBJ2-2, with TRBD1 matching over 7 bases. The J segment lost 4 bases and the V segment lost 5 bases, leaving 13 bases of the junction unmatched. The CDR3 length is 17 residues. Germline loops: CDR1 SGHAT, CDR2 FQNNGV. The CDR3 loop reads CASSQEGNRGVTGELFF. CDR3 nucleotides: TGTGCCAGCAGCCAAGAGGGGAACAGGGGAGTCACCGGGGAGCTGTTTTTT.

This clonotype was observed a few times. The chain combines TRBV20-1 with TRBJ1-1; D not resolved. This CDR3 is built from 12 residues. The ends were cut back, 0 bases at V and 4 bases at J, with 6 bases in the middle. CDR1 and CDR2 (germline): DFQATT, SNEGSKA (reference sequence). The CDR3 spells CSARDPATEAFF. The CDR3 nucleotides read TGCAGTGCTAGAGATCCTGCCACTGAAGCTTTCTTT.

The DNA of the CDR3 is TGTGCCAGCAGTTACCCAGAAGGGCAAGAGACCCAGTACTTC. As protein: CASSYPEGQETQYF. This chain joins TRBV6-5 and TRBJ2-5; D is unresolved. Germline V gives CDR1 MNHEY, CDR2 SVGAGI. Between the trimmed V and J ends, which lost 2 bases and 2 bases, there was a span of 9 bases. This CDR3 region has 14 residues.

V usage is TRBV24-1 and J usage is TRBJ2-5; perhaps TRBD1 as D (6 bases). Germline V gene data show CDR1 as KGHDR and CDR2 as SFDVKD. The ends were cut back, 4 bases at V and 0 bases at J, with 14 bases in the middle. The CDR3 runs to 16 residues. The CDR3: CATSDPKRGNQETQYF. For the CDR3, the DNA is TGTGCCACCAGTGACCCAAAAAGGGGGAACCAAGAGACCCAGTACTTC.

The chain employs TRBV20-1 and TRBJ1-1; D call uncertain. The V end lost 2 bases, the J end lost 7 bases, and 14 bases lay between the germline ends. This CDR3 has 13 amino acids. Germline loops: CDR1 DFQATT, CDR2 SNEGSKA (reference sequence). CDR3 sequence: CSARNPTGVEAFF. CDR3 in DNA: TGCAGTGCTAGAAACCCCACGGGTGTTGAAGCTTTCTTT.

The V call is TRBV6-1, the J call TRBJ2-1; TRBD2 matches at 12 bases. The CDR3 extends over 16 amino acids. The germline gives CDR1 MNHNS, CDR2 SASEGT. With V trimmed by 1 base and J by 8 bases, 6 bases remained unmatched. CDR3 protein: CASSEGRTSGRHEQFF. The DNA of the CDR3 is TGTGCCAGCAGTGAAGGAAGAACTAGCGGGAGGCATGAGCAGTTCTTC.

This chain joins TRBV20-1 and TRBJ2-7; weak D call: TRBD2 (5 bases). CDR1 is DFQATT, CDR2 SNEGSKA, per germline (reference sequence). This CDR3 contains 13 residues. The V end was cut by 4 bases, the J end by 6 bases, with 16 bases between. The CDR3: CSANEQARVEQYF. The CDR3 DNA reads as TGCAGTGCTAATGAGCAGGCGCGGGTCGAGCAGTACTTC.

This clonotype was detected a few times. This chain uses TRBV12-3 or TRBV12-4 with TRBJ2-7; 8 bases align to TRBD1. The CDR3 runs 15 residues. V dropped 6 bases and J dropped 0; count of bases not matched to a gene: 7. The CDR3: CASRPTGGNSYEQYF. In nucleotides, the CDR3 is TGTGCCAGCAGACCCACAGGGGGTAACTCCTACGAGCAGTACTTC.

The CDR3 bases are TGCAGCGTGCTCTTGGATAACTATGGCTACACCTTC. Protein: CSVLLDNYGYTF. The rearrangement joins TRBV29-1 to TRBJ1-2; D is uncertain. The CDR3 has 12 residues. Germline V gene data show CDR1 as SQVTM and CDR2 as ANQGSEA. The V and J ends lost 6 bases and 1 base respectively, with 9 bases between them.